A single sample is the source of the 17 T cell receptor beta chains below, sequenced in a study of monozygotic twins with inflammatory bowel disease. TCRdb re-called the 5' RACE reads; one entry per CDR3 protein, DNA not given. The sample is made up of approximately 400,000 distinct CDR3 sequences, and the top ten hold about 2.6% of it. Sample: blood. These receptors all come from a human donor with ulcerative colitis or Crohn's disease, or a healthy co-twin of an affected twin (not recorded which).

This CDR3 reads CASSMGQFQETQYF. This chain connects TRBV7-9 to TRBJ2-5; checking the TCRdb D call of TRBD1 is not possible without DNA. Germline lookup yields CDR1 SEHNR and CDR2 FQNEAQ (reference sequence). CDR3 length equals 14 residues.

The gene calls are TRBV29-1 and TRBJ2-7; TCRdb returns TRBD1, unconfirmable since there is no DNA. This CDR3 has 15 amino acids. Germline CDR1 is SQVTM and CDR2 is ANQGSEA. CDR3 region: CSALTGTTSSYEQYF.

The rearrangement links TRBV11-2 to TRBJ2-1; absent DNA, TCRdb's TRBD2 call cannot be checked. The CDR3 runs to 18 residues. From germline, CDR1 is SGHAT and CDR2 FQNNGV. CDR3 sequence reads: CASSPTTSGGAPYNEQFF.

The rearrangement links TRBV7-2 to TRBJ2-7. CDR3 length equals 13 residues. Germline V CDR1 and CDR2: SGHTA, FQGNSA. The CDR3 is CASSSDGFYEQYF.

This chain joins TRBV12-3 or TRBV12-4 and TRBJ2-2; TCRdb designates TRBD1, a call that cannot be tested without DNA. This CDR3 has 15 residues. CDR3: CASSPGTGVTGELFF.

The chain recombines TRBV6-5 with TRBJ1-5; there is no DNA to check the TCRdb D call of TRBD1. From germline, CDR1 is MNHEY and CDR2 SVGAGI. This CDR3 comprises 15 residues. Here the CDR3 reads CASSSGGQGNQPQHF.

V usage is TRBV5-4 and J usage is TRBJ2-3; TCRdb indicates TRBD1, and absent DNA this call remains unverified. Germline loops: CDR1 SGHNT, CDR2 YYREEE (reference sequence). This CDR3 has 14 amino acids. The CDR3 sequence: CASSSGINTDTQYF.

The genes are TRBV19 and TRBJ2-5. In germline, CDR1 is LNHDA, CDR2 SQIVND (reference sequence). This CDR3 region has 12 residues. CDR3 in amino acids: CASSILGETQYF.

This chain joins TRBV29-1 and TRBJ2-7; TCRdb returns TRBD1, unconfirmable since there is no DNA. Germline values: CDR1 SQVTM, CDR2 ANQGSEA. The CDR3 covers 15 residues. The chain's CDR3 is CSVEDPGAGGYEQYF.

V gene TRBV12-3 or TRBV12-4 combines with J gene TRBJ1-1. The CDR3 runs to 15 residues. The CDR3 reads CASSFGASLKNEAFF.

The gene calls are TRBV20-1 and TRBJ2-5; TCRdb reports TRBD1, a call that lacks DNA to check it against. Germline CDR1 DFQATT, CDR2 SNEGSKA (reference sequence). The CDR3 spans 13 residues. CDR3 in amino acids: CSAPWGGQETQYF.

This rearrangement joins TRBV19 to TRBJ1-6; absent DNA, TCRdb's TRBD1 call cannot be checked. Looked up from germline, CDR1 is LNHDA and CDR2 is SQIVND (reference sequence). There are 17 residues in the CDR3. CDR3 sequence reads: CASSGEINRGLNSPLHF.

The chain carries TRBV6-5 and TRBJ1-5; TCRdb proposes TRBD1, but this gene call is untestable without DNA. Germline V lookup: CDR1 MNHEY, CDR2 SVGAGI. The CDR3 spans 14 residues. CDR3 region: CASILRQGHQPQHF.

The chain employs TRBV6-1 and TRBJ2-3. This CDR3 has 17 amino acids. Per the germline V gene, CDR1 is MNHNS and CDR2 is SASEGT. CDR3 sequence reads: CASSERSYGVSTDTQYF.

The CDR3 here is CASSLAVGSNYGYTF. The V call is TRBV7-2, the J call TRBJ1-2. Germline-derived CDR1 and CDR2 are SGHTA and FQGNSA. This CDR3 contains 15 residues.

V gene TRBV14 combines with J gene TRBJ2-7; TCRdb selects TRBD1, and the lack of DNA leaves this call unchecked. This CDR3 has 12 residues. CDR1 and CDR2 from the germline V gene are SGHDN and FVKESK. The chain's CDR3 is CASGGGFYEQYF.

This chain joins TRBV12-3 or TRBV12-4 and TRBJ2-1; the TRBD2 assignment by TCRdb is unverifiable without DNA. The CDR3 has 16 amino acids. This CDR3 reads CASSLALAGGQDEQFF.